This note documents a single T cell receptor (beta chain) sequence. Its antigen target is currently unknown. One base away there is no much larger clone; base qualities are not given. TCRbeta CDR3 regions were amplified from genomic DNA using the immunoSEQ Assay, a bias-controlled multiplex PCR. As for the authors' bioinformatics: Nucleated cell counts per sample were estimated from amplification of reference gene primers within the assay. To quantify the absolute abundance of each unique TCRbeta CDR3 rearrangement, sequence reads were collapsed and filtered. For each sample, productive Simpson clonality was calculated by taking the square root of Simpson's diversity index across productive rearrangements. Drawn from immuneACCESS, this table holds only the in-frame rearrangements with V and J called that TCRdb kept. Clones are partly lost; checked studies trace under half to an unresolved V gene and leave the rest unexplained. The DNA gave D and trimming, while V, J and clone size come from that table. In this sample the table shows about 200,000 clones, 81% of which occur a single time. The ten largest account for 8% to 9% of the sample.

Participants in the prospective study were enrolled through a virtual design, were aged roughly 18 to 90 years, and lived in under 25 United States geographic areas. In the prospective study, cohorts were assigned on the basis of participant-reported clinical history obtained from a screening survey and a study questionnaire. Each participant in the prospective study had whole blood, serum and a nasopharyngeal or oropharyngeal swab collected by mobile phlebotomists. Prospective study participants could optionally give additional blood draws and questionnaires over an approximately two-month period. Prospective study blood samples were shipped either frozen or at room temperature before DNA extraction. This specimen belongs to a study of blood T cell repertoires in COVID-19 (dated by TCRdb to about 2020). About the investigation overall: Samples covering the acute and convalescent phases of COVID-19 were provided by collaborators in the United States, Italy and Spain. The material from the prospective study consisted of cDNA or gDNA derived from T cells, B-cell-depleted T cells, or PBMCs. The dataset comprised deeply sampled blood TCRbeta repertoires from subjects exposed to, actively infected with, or recovered from COVID-19. The repertoires were released in a freely available public database meant as a resource for research on the immune response to SARS-CoV-2. The samples were drawn from the first 160 participants of the ongoing ImmuneRACE study and from under 1,500 subjects provided by 6 global collaborators. Nearly every sample came with metadata listing a de-identified subject ID, COVID-19 status, age in years and sex. HLA class I and class II types, where available, came from metadata supplied by the sample provider rather than from assay-based typing. What the research found in general, with its limitations: The quantity of clinical and demographic metadata differed by source and by participant and was supplied without curation.

Specimen: PBMCs or T cells enriched from blood (not recorded which). The TCR originated in a woman in her forties or fifties with acute COVID-19.

The sequence in DNA is TGTGCCAGCAGCCCCAGGGGGCGAGGAGAGACCCAGTACTTC. Its translation reads: CASSPRGRGETQYF. Rearrangement joined TRBV3-1 (or the pseudogene TRBV3-2) to TRBJ2-5, with TRBD1 identical over 8 junction bases. The cysteine opens and the phenylalanine closes a CDR3 of 14 amino acids. The only DNA kept is the CDR3, 42 bases in frame from the first base. Sequences LGHDT (CDR1) and YNNKEL (CDR2) are obtained from the germline V gene (reference sequence). V is cut back by 4 bases and J by 4 bases, with 5 bases in the junction unmatched.